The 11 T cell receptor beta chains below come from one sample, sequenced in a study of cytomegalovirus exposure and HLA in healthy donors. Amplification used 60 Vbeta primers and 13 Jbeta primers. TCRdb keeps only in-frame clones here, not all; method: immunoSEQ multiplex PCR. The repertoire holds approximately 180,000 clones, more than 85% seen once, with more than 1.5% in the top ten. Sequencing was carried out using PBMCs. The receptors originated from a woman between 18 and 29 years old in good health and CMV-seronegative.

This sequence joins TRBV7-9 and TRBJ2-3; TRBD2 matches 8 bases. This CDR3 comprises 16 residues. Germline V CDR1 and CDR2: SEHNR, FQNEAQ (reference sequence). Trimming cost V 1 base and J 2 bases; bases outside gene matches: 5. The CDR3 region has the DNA TGTGCCAGCAGCTTAGTTACTAGCGGTTACACAGATACGCAGTATTTT. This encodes CASSLVTSGYTDTQYF. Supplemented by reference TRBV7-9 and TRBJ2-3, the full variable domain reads DTGVSQNPRHKITKRGQNVTFRCDPISEHNRLYWYRQTLGQGPEFLTYFQNEAQLEKSRLLSDRFSAERPKGSFSTLEIQRTEQGDSAMYLCASSLVTSGYTDTQYFGPGTRLTVL.

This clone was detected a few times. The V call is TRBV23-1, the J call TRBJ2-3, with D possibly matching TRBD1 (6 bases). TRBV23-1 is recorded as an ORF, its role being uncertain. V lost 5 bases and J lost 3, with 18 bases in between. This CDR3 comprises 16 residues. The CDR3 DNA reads TGCGCCAGCAGTAGCCAAGGCTGGACAGTTACAGATACGCAGTATTTT. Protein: CASSSQGWTVTDTQYF.

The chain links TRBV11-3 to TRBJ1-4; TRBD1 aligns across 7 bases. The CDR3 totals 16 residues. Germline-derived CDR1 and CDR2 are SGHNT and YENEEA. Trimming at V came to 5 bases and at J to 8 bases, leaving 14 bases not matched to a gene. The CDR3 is CASSRGTYRGGEKLFF. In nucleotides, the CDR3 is TGTGCCAGCAGCCGAGGGACTTACAGGGGTGGGGAAAAACTGTTTTTT.

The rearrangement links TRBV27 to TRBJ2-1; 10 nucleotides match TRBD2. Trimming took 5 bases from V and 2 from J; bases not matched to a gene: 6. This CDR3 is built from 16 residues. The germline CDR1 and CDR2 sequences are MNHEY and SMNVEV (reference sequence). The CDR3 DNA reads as TGTGCCAGCAGTACTTTAGCGGGAGGCCCCTACAATGAGCAGTTCTTC. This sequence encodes CASSTLAGGPYNEQFF.

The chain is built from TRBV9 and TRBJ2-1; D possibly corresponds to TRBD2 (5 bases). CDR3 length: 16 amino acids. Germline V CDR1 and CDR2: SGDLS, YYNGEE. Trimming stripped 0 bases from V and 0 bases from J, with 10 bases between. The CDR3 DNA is TGTGCCAGCAGCGTAGGCCCCGGAGGCTCCTACAATGAGCAGTTCTTC. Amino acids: CASSVGPGGSYNEQFF.

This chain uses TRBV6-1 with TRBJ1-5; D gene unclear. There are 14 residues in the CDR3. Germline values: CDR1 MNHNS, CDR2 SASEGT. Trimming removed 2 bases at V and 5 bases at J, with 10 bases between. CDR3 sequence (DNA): TGTGCCAGCAGTGAAATTAGACTTGATCAGCCCCAGCATTTT. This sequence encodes CASSEIRLDQPQHF.

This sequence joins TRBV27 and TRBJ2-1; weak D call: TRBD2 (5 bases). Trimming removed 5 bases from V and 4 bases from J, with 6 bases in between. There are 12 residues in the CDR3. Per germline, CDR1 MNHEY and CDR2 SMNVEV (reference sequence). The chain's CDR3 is CASSPGYNEQFF. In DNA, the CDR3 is TGTGCCAGCAGTCCGGGGTACAATGAGCAGTTCTTC.

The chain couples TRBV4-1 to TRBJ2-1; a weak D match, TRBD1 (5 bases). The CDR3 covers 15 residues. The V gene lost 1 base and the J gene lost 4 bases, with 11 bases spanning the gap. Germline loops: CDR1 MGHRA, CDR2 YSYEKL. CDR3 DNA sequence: TGCGCCAGCAGCCAAGGACTGGGGCCGTACAATGAGCAGTTCTTC. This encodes CASSQGLGPYNEQFF.

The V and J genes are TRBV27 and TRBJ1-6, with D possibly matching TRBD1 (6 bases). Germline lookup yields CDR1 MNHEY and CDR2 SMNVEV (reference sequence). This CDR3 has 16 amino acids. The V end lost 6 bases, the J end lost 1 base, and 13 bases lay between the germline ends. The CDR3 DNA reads TGTGCCAGCAGGGGACAACGGGGATCCTATAATTCACCCCTCCACTTT. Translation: CASRGQRGSYNSPLHF.

The CDR3 sequence is CASSLGTEPFNEQFF. In DNA form, the CDR3 reads TGTGCCAGCAGTCTGGGGACAGAGCCTTTCAATGAGCAGTTCTTC. This sequence joins TRBV6-5 and TRBJ2-1; TRBD1 agrees at 7 bases. The trim removed 5 bases at V and 6 bases at J, leaving 10 bases unmatched. This CDR3 is 15 amino acids long. CDR1 and CDR2 from the germline V gene are MNHEY and SVGAGI.

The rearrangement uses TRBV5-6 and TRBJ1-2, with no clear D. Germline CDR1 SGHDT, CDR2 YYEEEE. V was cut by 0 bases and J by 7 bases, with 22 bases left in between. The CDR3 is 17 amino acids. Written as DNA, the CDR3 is TGTGCCAGCAGCTTGGAGAAACGGAGGGATAACGTCGTTGGCTACACCTTC. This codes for CASSLEKRRDNVVGYTF.